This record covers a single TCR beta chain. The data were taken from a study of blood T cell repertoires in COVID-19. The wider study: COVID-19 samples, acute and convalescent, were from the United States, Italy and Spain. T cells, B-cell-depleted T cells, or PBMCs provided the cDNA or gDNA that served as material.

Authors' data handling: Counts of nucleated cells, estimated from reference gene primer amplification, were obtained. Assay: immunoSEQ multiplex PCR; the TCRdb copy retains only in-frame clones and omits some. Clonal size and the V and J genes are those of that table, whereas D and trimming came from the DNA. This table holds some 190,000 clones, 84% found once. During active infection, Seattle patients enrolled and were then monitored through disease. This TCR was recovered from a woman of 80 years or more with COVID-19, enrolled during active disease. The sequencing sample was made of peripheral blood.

CDR3 DNA: TGTGCCAGCAGCTTTACAGGGAACACTGAAGCTTTCTTT. Residues: CASSFTGNTEAFF. J is TRBJ1-1 and V is TRBV3-1 (or the pseudogene TRBV3-2), with a possible D match to TRBD1 (5 bases). The CDR3 is 13 residues long. The germline V and J ends were trimmed by 5 bases and 1 base, with 8 bases remaining between them. Germline assignment: CDR1 LGHDT and CDR2 YNNKEL (reference sequence).